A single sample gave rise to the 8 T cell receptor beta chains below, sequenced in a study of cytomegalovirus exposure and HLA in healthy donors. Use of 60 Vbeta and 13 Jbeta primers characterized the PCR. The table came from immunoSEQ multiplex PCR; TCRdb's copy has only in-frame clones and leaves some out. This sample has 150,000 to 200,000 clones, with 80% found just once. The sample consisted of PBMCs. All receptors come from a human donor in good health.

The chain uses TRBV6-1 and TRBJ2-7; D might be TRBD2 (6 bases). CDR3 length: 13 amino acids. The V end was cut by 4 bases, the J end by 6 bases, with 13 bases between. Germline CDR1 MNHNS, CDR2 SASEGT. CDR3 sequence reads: CASSAGLRREQYF. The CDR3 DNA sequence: TGTGCCAGCAGTGCGGGACTCAGACGCGAGCAGTACTTC.

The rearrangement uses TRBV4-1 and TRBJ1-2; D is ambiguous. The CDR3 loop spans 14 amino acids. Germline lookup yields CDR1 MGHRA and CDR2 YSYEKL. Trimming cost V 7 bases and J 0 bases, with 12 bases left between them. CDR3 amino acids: CASKPGGTNYGYTF. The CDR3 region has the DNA TGCGCCAGCAAACCTGGAGGGACTAACTATGGCTACACCTTC.

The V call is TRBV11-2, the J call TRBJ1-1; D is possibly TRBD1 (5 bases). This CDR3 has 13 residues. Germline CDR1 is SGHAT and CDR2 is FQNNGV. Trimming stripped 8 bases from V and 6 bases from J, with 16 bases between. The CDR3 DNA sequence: TGTGCCAGCCAGCTCTTTCAGGGCGCTGAAGCTTTCTTT. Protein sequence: CASQLFQGAEAFF.

CDR3 residues: CASSPSTSGGPDEQFF. The CDR3 DNA reads TGTGCCAGCTCACCATCGACTAGCGGGGGGCCCGATGAGCAGTTCTTC. The V and J genes are TRBV18 and TRBJ2-1, with 13 positions matching TRBD2. J was trimmed by 8 bases and V by 2 bases; bases with no gene match: 6. Looked up from germline, CDR1 is KGHSH and CDR2 is LQKENI. The CDR3 has 16 residues.

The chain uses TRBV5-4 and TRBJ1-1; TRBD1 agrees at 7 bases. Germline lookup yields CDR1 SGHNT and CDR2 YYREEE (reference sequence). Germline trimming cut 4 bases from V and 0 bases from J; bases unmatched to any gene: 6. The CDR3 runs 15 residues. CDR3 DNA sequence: TGTGCCAGCAGCGCACCGGGACAGTTGAACACTGAAGCTTTCTTT. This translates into CASSAPGQLNTEAFF.

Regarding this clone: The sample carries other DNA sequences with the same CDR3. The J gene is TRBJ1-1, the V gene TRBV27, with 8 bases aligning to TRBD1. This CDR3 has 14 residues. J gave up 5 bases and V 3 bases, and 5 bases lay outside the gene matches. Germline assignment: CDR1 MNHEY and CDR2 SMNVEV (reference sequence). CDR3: CASSLGTGGTEAFF. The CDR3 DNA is TGTGCCAGCAGTTTGGGGACAGGAGGGACTGAAGCTTTCTTT.

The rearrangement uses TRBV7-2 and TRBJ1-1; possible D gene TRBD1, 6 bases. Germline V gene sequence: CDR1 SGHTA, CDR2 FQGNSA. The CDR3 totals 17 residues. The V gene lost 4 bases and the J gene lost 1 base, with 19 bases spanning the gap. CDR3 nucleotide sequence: TGTGCCAGCAGCTCCCAACCATACGCGACAGGGAACACTGAAGCTTTCTTT. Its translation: CASSSQPYATGNTEAFF.

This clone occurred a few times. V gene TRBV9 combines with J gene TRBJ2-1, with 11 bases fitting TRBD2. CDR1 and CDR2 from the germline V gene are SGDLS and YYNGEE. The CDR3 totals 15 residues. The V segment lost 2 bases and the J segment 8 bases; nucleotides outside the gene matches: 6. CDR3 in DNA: TGTGCCAGCAGCGTTAGCGGGGGGGCTGGCCATGAGCAGTTCTTC. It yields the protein CASSVSGGAGHEQFF.